A single sample is the source of the 28 T cell receptor beta chains below, sequenced in a study of monozygotic twins with inflammatory bowel disease. After re-calling the 5' RACE reads, TCRdb lists one entry per CDR3 protein, DNA absent. Across more than 350,000 distinct CDR3 sequences, the top ten clones capture 2.4% of the sample. The specimen was blood. Receptor source: a human donor with ulcerative colitis or Crohn's disease, or a healthy co-twin of an affected twin (not recorded which).

The chain links TRBV5-6 to TRBJ2-3; TCRdb picks TRBD1, but there is no DNA to check that call. This CDR3 has 15 residues. CDR1 and CDR2 from the germline V gene are SGHDT and YYEEEE. CDR3 loop: CARVECDRGPDTQYF.

The chain employs TRBV7-8 and TRBJ2-1; TCRdb's D call of TRBD2 is untestable without DNA. The germline CDR1 and CDR2 sequences are SGHVS and FQNEAQ. CDR3 size: 15 residues. CDR3 in amino acids: CASSLLGGGINEQFF.

The chain carries TRBV6-6 and TRBJ2-1; with no DNA, the TCRdb D assignment of TRBD2 cannot be verified. The CDR3 runs 12 residues. Germline V gene data show CDR1 as MNHNY and CDR2 as SVGAGI (reference sequence). This CDR3 is CASLERATEQFF.

V gene TRBV7-2 combines with J gene TRBJ2-1. The CDR3 loop spans 14 amino acids. Germline V gives CDR1 SGHTA, CDR2 FQGNSA. The CDR3 loop is CASSLVAMYNEQFF.

This chain uses TRBV20-1 with TRBJ2-5; TCRdb's assignment of TRBD2 cannot be checked, as there is no DNA. The CDR3 is made up of 14 amino acids. CDR1 and CDR2 from the germline V gene are DFQATT and SNEGSKA (reference sequence). The CDR3 sequence: CSAGGGASAGTQYF.

The J gene is TRBJ2-7, the V gene TRBV5-1; without DNA, the TCRdb call of TRBD1 cannot be checked. CDR1 and CDR2 from the germline V gene are SGHRS and YFSETQ. This CDR3 region has 16 residues. The CDR3 here is CASSHVGTFSSYEQYF.

J is TRBJ1-1 and V is TRBV10-3; the D call of TRBD1 rests on TCRdb alone, since no DNA is present to check it. Germline V gene lookup returns CDR1 ENHRY and CDR2 SYGVKD. The CDR3 consists of 16 residues. Here the CDR3 reads CAISAAGQELGTEAFF.

This CDR3 is CASSLKPRGTGELFF. The chain links TRBV27 to TRBJ2-2; the TCRdb call, TRBD1, lacks DNA for checking. The CDR3 loop spans 15 amino acids. Germline V CDR1 and CDR2: MNHEY, SMNVEV (reference sequence).

The J gene is TRBJ1-1, the V gene TRBV20-1. The CDR3 sequence is 12 residues long. Germline-derived CDR1 and CDR2 are DFQATT and SNEGSKA (reference sequence). Here the CDR3 reads CSARLSETEAFF.

The gene calls are TRBV18 and TRBJ1-5. CDR1 and CDR2 (germline): KGHSH, LQKENI. The CDR3 is 13 amino acids. This CDR3 reads CASSNHRDQPQHF.

The chain has TRBV12-3 or TRBV12-4 and TRBJ2-3; TCRdb calls TRBD2, which cannot be checked without DNA. The CDR3 is 20 amino acids. The CDR3 protein is CASSRSGYVGTSGDTDTQYF.

The genes are TRBV5-6 and TRBJ2-1. Germline V gene lookup returns CDR1 SGHDT and CDR2 YYEEEE. The CDR3 runs 12 residues. The chain's CDR3 is CASSLVRYEQFF.

The genes are TRBV2 and TRBJ2-2. CDR3 size: 13 residues. The V gene's germline CDR1 is SNHLY and CDR2 FYNNEI. CDR3 amino acids: CASSEWRVGELFF.

The chain carries TRBV7-2 and TRBJ2-1. CDR1 and CDR2 (germline): SGHTA, FQGNSA. The CDR3 sequence is 12 residues long. The CDR3 sequence: CASSRMYNEQFF.

The V call is TRBV6-5, the J call TRBJ2-5; TCRdb returns TRBD1, unconfirmable since there is no DNA. The CDR3 sequence is 13 residues long. Germline CDR1 reads MNHEY; CDR2 reads SVGAGI. The CDR3 reads CATLPHSKETQYF.

The chain uses TRBV2 and TRBJ2-1; TCRdb lists TRBD2, though no DNA is available to test this call. CDR1 and CDR2 from the germline V gene are SNHLY and FYNNEI. This CDR3 is 16 amino acids long. CDR3 region: CASSEVEGPLGNEQFF.

V gene TRBV9 combines with J gene TRBJ1-1. Germline V CDR1 and CDR2: SGDLS, YYNGEE. The CDR3 spans 13 residues. This CDR3 is CASSFHGGTEAFF.

The genes are TRBV12-3 or TRBV12-4 and TRBJ1-3. The CDR3 extends over 14 amino acids. This CDR3 reads CAGSYSGGENTIYF.

CDR3 region: CSVEVVQNQPQHF. J is TRBJ1-5 and V is TRBV29-1. This CDR3 comprises 13 residues. Germline CDR1 and CDR2: SQVTM and ANQGSEA. Filled out from reference TRBV29-1 and TRBJ1-5, the complete variable domain reads SAVISQKPSRDICQRGTSLTIQCQVDSQVTMMFWYRQQPGQSLTLIATANQGSEATYESGFVIDKFPISRPNLTFSTLTVSNMSPEDSSIYLCSVEVVQNQPQHFGDGTRLSIL.

This sequence joins TRBV7-8 and TRBJ2-3; no DNA is available, so the TRBD2 call from TCRdb remains unchecked. This CDR3 is built from 15 residues. Germline V gene lookup returns CDR1 SGHVS and CDR2 FQNEAQ. CDR3 protein: CASTSSGGDTDTQYF.

The genes are TRBV20-1 and TRBJ2-2; TCRdb names TRBD1, which stays unverified in the absence of DNA. Germline V CDR1 and CDR2: DFQATT, SNEGSKA (reference sequence). This CDR3 comprises 13 residues. The CDR3 is CSARRGNTGELFF.

This chain joins TRBV12-3 or TRBV12-4 and TRBJ2-1; TCRdb's assignment of TRBD1 cannot be checked, as there is no DNA. This CDR3 region has 13 residues. The CDR3: CASSLGGDNEQFF.

The chain uses TRBV4-3 and TRBJ2-7. Germline V gene data show CDR1 as LGHNA and CDR2 as YSLEER. The CDR3 covers 14 residues. This CDR3 is CASSQDQGDYEQYF.

The chain has TRBV15 and TRBJ2-5. This CDR3 is 12 amino acids long. Germline assignment: CDR1 LNHNV and CDR2 YYDKDF (reference sequence). CDR3 protein: CATSRLWETQYF.

V usage is TRBV5-1 and J usage is TRBJ2-2; TCRdb lists TRBD1, though no DNA is available to test this call. In germline, CDR1 is SGHRS, CDR2 YFSETQ. The CDR3 runs 15 residues. CDR3 sequence reads: CASSTMGRSVGELFF. Filled out from reference TRBV5-1 and TRBJ2-2, the complete variable domain reads KAGVTQTPRYLIKTRGQQVTLSCSPISGHRSVSWYQQTPGQGLQFLFEYFSETQRNKGNFPGRFSGRQFSNSRSEMNVSTLELGDSALYLCASSTMGRSVGELFFGEGSRLTVL.

The genes are TRBV5-1 and TRBJ2-5; the D call of TRBD1 rests on TCRdb alone, since no DNA is present to check it. Germline CDR1 and CDR2: SGHRS and YFSETQ. CDR3 size: 15 residues. The CDR3 reads CASRETGGAQETQYF.

The V call is TRBV6-2 or TRBV6-3, the J call TRBJ2-7; TCRdb names TRBD2, which stays unverified in the absence of DNA. Germline CDR1 reads MNHEY; CDR2 reads SVGEGT. The CDR3 runs to 16 residues. The CDR3 sequence: CASSSPTSGRAYEQYF.

The V call is TRBV20-1, the J call TRBJ1-2. CDR1 DFQATT and CDR2 SNEGSKA come from the germline V gene (reference sequence). CDR3 length: 12 residues. CDR3 residues: CSAYDLGLGYTF.